This T cell receptor beta chain was captured by sequencing in a study of blood T cell repertoires in COVID-19. Generated by immunoSEQ multiplex PCR, the TCRdb table keeps only in-frame clones and is missing some. The repertoire holds about 40,000 clones, with roughly 87% as singletons. This CDR3 is built from 15 residues. The ends were cut back, 0 bases at V and 1 base at J, with 8 bases in the middle. In germline, CDR1 is MNHEY, CDR2 SVGEGT. The sequencing sample was made of peripheral blood. The genes are TRBV6-2 or TRBV6-3 and TRBJ2-3; D remains ambiguous. This sequence originates from an elderly woman with active COVID-19. CDR3 coding DNA: TGTGCCAGCAGTTACTCAGCCTTACGCACAGATACGCAGTATTTT. Protein: CASSYSALRTDTQYF.